Listed below are T cell receptor beta chains from one sample, sequenced in a study of blood T cell repertoires in COVID-19. Sequencing used immunoSEQ multiplex PCR; TCRdb keeps in-frame clones, though not all of them. The sample has 250,000 to 300,000 clones, 80% to 90% seen once; the top ten hold roughly 5%. The sample was peripheral blood. The receptors here all came from a man aged 40-55 years with acute or convalescent COVID-19. CDR3s include the opening cysteine and the closing phenylalanine or tryptophan. Each record gives: D gene, clone size, V gene, J gene, CDR3 DNA, CDR3 protein. A D gene is named only where the DNA matches it firmly. Clone sizes are given selectively: once, few, many, or a class where the clone is expanded.

D gene: NA; clone size: once; V gene: TRBV6-6; J gene: TRBJ1-3; CDR3 DNA: TGTGCCAGCACCGCCACGCGGGGAAACACCATATATTTT; CDR3 protein: CASTATRGNTIYF
D gene: NA; clone size: once; V gene: TRBV30; J gene: TRBJ1-5; CDR3 DNA: TGTGCCTGGAGTGTTGGGGGCAGCAATCAGCCCCAGCATTTT; CDR3 protein: CAWSVGGSNQPQHF
D gene: NA; clone size: NA; V gene: TRBV2; J gene: TRBJ1-2; CDR3 DNA: TGTGCCAGCAGTGAAGGAGTTAACTATGGCTACACCTTC; CDR3 protein: CASSEGVNYGYTF
D gene: TRBD1; clone size: NA; V gene: TRBV12-5; J gene: TRBJ1-5; CDR3 DNA: TGTGCTAGTGAGTCAGGGGGCGCGGGGCCCCAGCATTTT; CDR3 protein: CASESGGAGPQHF
D gene: NA; clone size: once; V gene: TRBV27; J gene: TRBJ1-6; CDR3 DNA: TGTGCCAGCAGTTTATACGGGGGGTTGATTGATTCACCCCTCCACTTT; CDR3 protein: CASSLYGGLIDSPLHF
D gene: TRBD1; clone size: NA; V gene: TRBV10-3; J gene: TRBJ1-2; CDR3 DNA: TGTGCCATCAGTGGTGGGACAGGGAACTATGGCTACACCTTC; CDR3 protein: CAISGGTGNYGYTF
D gene: TRBD1; clone size: few; V gene: TRBV3-1/TRBV3-2; J gene: TRBJ1-2; CDR3 DNA: TGTGCCAGCAGCCTTATTAGGACAGGGGGGCTCTATGGCTACACCTTC; CDR3 protein: CASSLIRTGGLYGYTF
D gene: NA; clone size: once; V gene: TRBV5-6; J gene: TRBJ2-4; CDR3 DNA: TGTGCCAGCAGCTTGGTACTGAGAAGTGAAAACATTCAGTACTTC; CDR3 protein: CASSLVLRSENIQYF
D gene: TRBD1; clone size: NA; V gene: TRBV7-2; J gene: TRBJ2-1; CDR3 DNA: TGTGCCAGCAGCTTAGCGCGCGCAGGGGGATCCTACAATGAGCAGTTCTTC; CDR3 protein: CASSLARAGGSYNEQFF
D gene: NA; clone size: NA; V gene: TRBV19; J gene: TRBJ2-1; CDR3 DNA: TGTGCCAGTAGTGTAGAGCTAAGCTCCTACAATGAGCAGTTCTTC; CDR3 protein: CASSVELSSYNEQFF
D gene: NA; clone size: NA; V gene: TRBV5-6; J gene: TRBJ1-1; CDR3 DNA: TGTGCCAGCAGGGAGGACAGCCGAAGAGGCACTGAAGCTTTCTTT; CDR3 protein: CASREDSRRGTEAFF
D gene: TRBD2; clone size: once; V gene: TRBV27; J gene: TRBJ2-7; CDR3 DNA: TGTGCCAGCAGTTTGGGGGAGGGGAGGAACGAGCAGTACTTC; CDR3 protein: CASSLGEGRNEQYF
D gene: TRBD2; clone size: NA; V gene: TRBV5-8; J gene: TRBJ2-3; CDR3 DNA: TGTGCCAGCAACCTTTTAGCGGGGGTCACAGATACGCAGTATTTT; CDR3 protein: CASNLLAGVTDTQYF
D gene: NA; clone size: NA; V gene: TRBV24-1; J gene: TRBJ1-2; CDR3 DNA: TGTGCCACCAGTGATTCAGCGGCGGCCTATGGCTACACCTTC; CDR3 protein: CATSDSAAAYGYTF
D gene: NA; clone size: few; V gene: TRBV5-1; J gene: TRBJ2-7; CDR3 DNA: TGCGCCAGCAGCTTGCGGGACACTGGGGAGCAGTACTTC; CDR3 protein: CASSLRDTGEQYF
D gene: TRBD1; clone size: NA; V gene: TRBV12-3/TRBV12-4; J gene: TRBJ1-6; CDR3 DNA: TGTGCCAGCAGTTTAAACAGGGGAACACCCCTCCACTTT; CDR3 protein: CASSLNRGTPLHF
D gene: NA; clone size: once; V gene: TRBV5-1; J gene: TRBJ1-1; CDR3 DNA: TGCGCCAGCAGCTTATTAGCTCACCGGGACACTGAAGCTTTCTTT; CDR3 protein: CASSLLAHRDTEAFF
D gene: NA; clone size: NA; V gene: TRBV10-3; J gene: TRBJ1-5; CDR3 DNA: TGTGCCATCAGTGGGTCACAGCAAAATCAGCCCCAGCATTTT; CDR3 protein: CAISGSQQNQPQHF
D gene: TRBD2; clone size: few; V gene: TRBV2; J gene: TRBJ2-3; CDR3 DNA: TGTGCCACTACTAGCGGGGGCCGGGATACGCAGTATTTT; CDR3 protein: CATTSGGRDTQYF
D gene: NA; clone size: NA; V gene: TRBV2; J gene: TRBJ2-1; CDR3 DNA: TGTGCCAGCAGCCCTGACTACCCCGAGGCCTACAATGAGCAGTTCTTC; CDR3 protein: CASSPDYPEAYNEQFF
D gene: NA; clone size: few; V gene: TRBV30; J gene: TRBJ1-1; CDR3 DNA: TGTGCCTGGAATAAAGGGGCAGGGGCCCTGAGCACTGAAGCTTTCTTT; CDR3 protein: CAWNKGAGALSTEAFF
D gene: TRBD1; clone size: NA; V gene: TRBV5-1; J gene: TRBJ1-1; CDR3 DNA: TGCGCCAGCAGTTACAGGGGGGGCAACACTGAAGCTTTCTTT; CDR3 protein: CASSYRGGNTEAFF
D gene: TRBD1; clone size: once; V gene: TRBV5-1; J gene: TRBJ2-7; CDR3 DNA: TGCGCCAGCAGCCCTGACAGGGGACCCTACGAGCAGTACTTC; CDR3 protein: CASSPDRGPYEQYF
D gene: TRBD1; clone size: NA; V gene: TRBV7-6; J gene: TRBJ2-7; CDR3 DNA: TGTGCCAGCAGCTTAAGGTGGGACAGAGACTACGAGCAGTACTTC; CDR3 protein: CASSLRWDRDYEQYF
D gene: NA; clone size: NA; V gene: TRBV24-1; J gene: TRBJ2-1; CDR3 DNA: TGTGCCACCTCCACCCCGGGGGAATACAATGAGCAGTTCTTC; CDR3 protein: CATSTPGEYNEQFF
D gene: NA; clone size: NA; V gene: TRBV5-4; J gene: TRBJ2-1; CDR3 DNA: TGTGCCAGCAGCTTGGGGCTCCGGGGGTCCTACAATGAGCAGTTCTTC; CDR3 protein: CASSLGLRGSYNEQFF
D gene: NA; clone size: NA; V gene: TRBV5-6; J gene: TRBJ1-1; CDR3 DNA: TGTGCCAGCAGCTTCGGACTTGCCCCCACTGAAGCTTTCTTT; CDR3 protein: CASSFGLAPTEAFF
D gene: NA; clone size: NA; V gene: TRBV28; J gene: TRBJ1-2; CDR3 DNA: TGTGCCAGCAGTTCAGGACAGATCCCTATGGGCTACACCTTC; CDR3 protein: CASSSGQIPMGYTF
D gene: NA; clone size: NA; V gene: TRBV2; J gene: TRBJ2-7; CDR3 DNA: TGTGCCGTCCGAAGGGGCGACGAGCAGTACTTC; CDR3 protein: CAVRRGDEQYF
D gene: NA; clone size: NA; V gene: TRBV7-2; J gene: TRBJ1-4; CDR3 DNA: TGTGCCAGCAGCCGCCGCGGCGGGGGTTCTAATGAAAAACTGTTTTTT; CDR3 protein: CASSRRGGGSNEKLFF
D gene: NA; clone size: NA; V gene: TRBV10-3; J gene: TRBJ1-5; CDR3 DNA: TGTGCCATCGGCCCCACAGCTTATCAGCCCCAGCATTTT; CDR3 protein: CAIGPTAYQPQHF
D gene: NA; clone size: NA; V gene: TRBV15; J gene: TRBJ1-5; CDR3 DNA: TGTGCCACCAGCAGAGATCCGGTAAGCAATCAGCCCCAGCATTTT; CDR3 protein: CATSRDPVSNQPQHF
D gene: NA; clone size: once; V gene: TRBV6-5; J gene: TRBJ1-2; CDR3 DNA: TGTGCCATCCTCTCGGCAGGGTGGAACTATGGCTACACCTTC; CDR3 protein: CAILSAGWNYGYTF
D gene: NA; clone size: NA; V gene: TRBV5-1; J gene: TRBJ2-3; CDR3 DNA: TGCGCCAGCAGCCTTACAGGGTTCGCCACAGATACGCAGTATTTT; CDR3 protein: CASSLTGFATDTQYF
D gene: NA; clone size: NA; V gene: TRBV6-6; J gene: TRBJ2-7; CDR3 DNA: TGTGCCAGCAGTTACGGGACATCTAGGACCTACGAGCAGTACTTC; CDR3 protein: CASSYGTSRTYEQYF
D gene: NA; clone size: NA; V gene: TRBV5-1; J gene: TRBJ1-5; CDR3 DNA: TGCGCCAGCAGCTTGGACGGGTCGGATCAGCCCCAGCATTTT; CDR3 protein: CASSLDGSDQPQHF
D gene: NA; clone size: NA; V gene: TRBV10-3; J gene: TRBJ2-7; CDR3 DNA: TGTGCCATCAGTCCTGGCGGGACTTTTTACGAGCAGTACTTC; CDR3 protein: CAISPGGTFYEQYF
D gene: NA; clone size: NA; V gene: TRBV7-3; J gene: TRBJ1-1; CDR3 DNA: TGTGCCAGCAGTCCCCTGGGGAGCACTGAAGCTTTCTTT; CDR3 protein: CASSPLGSTEAFF
D gene: TRBD2; clone size: NA; V gene: TRBV9; J gene: TRBJ2-6; CDR3 DNA: TGTGCCAGCAGCGTAGGAACTAGCGGGGGGGCAATCGGGGCCAACGTCCTGACTTTC; CDR3 protein: CASSVGTSGGAIGANVLTF
D gene: NA; clone size: NA; V gene: TRBV3-1/TRBV3-2; J gene: TRBJ1-2; CDR3 DNA: TGTGCCAGCAGCCAAAATCCACTCTATGGCTACACCTTC; CDR3 protein: CASSQNPLYGYTF
D gene: NA; clone size: few; V gene: TRBV6-2/TRBV6-3; J gene: TRBJ2-7; CDR3 DNA: TGTGCCAGCAGTAGGACATCCTACGAGCAGTACTTC; CDR3 protein: CASSRTSYEQYF
D gene: TRBD2; clone size: NA; V gene: TRBV6-5; J gene: TRBJ2-3; CDR3 DNA: TGTGCCAGCTCCCTCGGGGGGTCCTCAGATACGCAGTATTTT; CDR3 protein: CASSLGGSSDTQYF
D gene: NA; clone size: NA; V gene: TRBV2; J gene: TRBJ1-3; CDR3 DNA: TGTGCCAGCAGCCTCGGGGGGGGTGCTGGAAACACCATATATTTT; CDR3 protein: CASSLGGGAGNTIYF
D gene: TRBD1; clone size: NA; V gene: TRBV29-1; J gene: TRBJ2-3; CDR3 DNA: TGCAGCGTTCCTCCACTACAGGGGGATGGACCAGATACGCAGTATTTT; CDR3 protein: CSVPPLQGDGPDTQYF
D gene: TRBD1; clone size: few; V gene: TRBV24-1; J gene: TRBJ2-2; CDR3 DNA: TGTGCCACCAGTGATTCCAGGACAGGGGAAATCGGGGAGCTGTTTTTT; CDR3 protein: CATSDSRTGEIGELFF
D gene: NA; clone size: NA; V gene: TRBV6-5; J gene: TRBJ1-2; CDR3 DNA: TGTGCCAGCGGGGAGTCACCTAACTATGGCTACACCTTC; CDR3 protein: CASGESPNYGYTF
D gene: NA; clone size: few; V gene: TRBV14; J gene: TRBJ1-1; CDR3 DNA: TGTGCCAGCAGCCCAATCAGGGGAATGAACACTGAAGCTTTCTTT; CDR3 protein: CASSPIRGMNTEAFF
D gene: NA; clone size: NA; V gene: TRBV20-1; J gene: TRBJ2-7; CDR3 DNA: TGCAGTGCTAGTCGGCGGCTTTCTATCACCTACGAGCAGTACTTC; CDR3 protein: CSASRRLSITYEQYF